This entry lists 21 T cell receptor beta chains sequenced from one sample in a study of memory CD4+ T cells and cytomegalovirus serostatus (dated by TCRdb to the late 2010s). Libraries were made using the immunoSEQ multiplex PCR assay. TCRdb took this table from immuneACCESS and kept in-frame rearrangements with V and J called. Such tables lack part of the clones; where checked against another copy, unresolved V genes explain under half of the gap, and the rest is unexplained. The table for this sample lists approximately 63,000 clones; around three quarters of them were counted only once. The ten biggest clones cover almost 0.55% of the sample. A FACSAria II was used to sort memory CD4+ T cells, defined as single viable CD3+CD4+CD8-CD45RO+ cells. The sequencing sample was made of memory CD4+ T cells from blood. These receptors all come from an adult in good health and CMV-seronegative. Some clones in this sample may be carry-over from other donors' samples.

The chain uses TRBV7-9 and TRBJ2-7, with D unclear. Germline values: CDR1 SEHNR, CDR2 FQNEAQ (reference sequence). V lost 5 bases to trimming and J lost 6 bases, with 23 bases between them. The CDR3 spans 16 residues. The CDR3 DNA is TGTGCCAGCAGCCCGGCACGTATGGTCTCAAACTCCGAGCAGTACTTC. Translated, it gives CASSPARMVSNSEQYF.

V and J are TRBV5-6 and TRBJ2-7; no clear D gene. In germline, CDR1 is SGHDT, CDR2 YYEEEE. Trimming shortened V by 1 base and J by 6 bases, and 11 bases separated the two germline ends. The CDR3 sequence is 13 residues long. This chain's CDR3 is CASSLRWLGEQYF. The CDR3 coding sequence is TGTGCCAGCAGCTTGCGGTGGTTGGGCGAGCAGTACTTC. Looking up the rest from reference TRBV5-6 and TRBJ2-7 gives the full variable domain: DAGVTQSPTHLIKTRGQQVTLRCSPKSGHDTVSWYQQALGQGPQFIFQYYEEEERQRGNFPDRFSGHQFPNYSSELNVNALLLGDSALYLCASSLRWLGEQYFGPGTRLTVT.

The V call is TRBV4-2, the J call TRBJ2-7; 14 nucleotides match TRBD2. V shed 3 bases and J 1 base; nucleotides not matched to a gene: 11. The CDR3 covers 19 residues. Germline CDR1 is LGHNA and CDR2 is YNFKEQ. CDR3 nucleotides: TGTGCCAGCAGCCACAAGGGACTAGCGGGAGCCCGGCCATCCTACGAGCAGTACTTC. Encoded protein: CASSHKGLAGARPSYEQYF.

The chain recombines TRBV5-1 with TRBJ2-3; maybe TRBD2 (6 bases). There are 17 residues in the CDR3. Germline V gives CDR1 SGHRS, CDR2 YFSETQ. V lost 0 bases, J lost 1 base, and 15 bases lay in between. The CDR3 protein is CASSLELRGAGTDTQYF. In nucleotides, the CDR3 is TGCGCCAGCAGCTTGGAGCTTCGCGGGGCGGGCACAGATACGCAGTATTTT.

The table lists this clone with a count of one. The chain is built from TRBV19 and TRBJ1-2; no definite D call. The germline CDR1 and CDR2 sequences are LNHDA and SQIVND (reference sequence). This CDR3 has 13 residues. V lost 3 bases to trimming and J lost 6 bases, with 11 bases between them. The CDR3, as DNA: TGTGCCAGTAGTATTGAGGTGAAGGATGGCTACACCTTC. It codes for CASSIEVKDGYTF.

In its sample, this clone was seen once. This CDR3 is CASSVRQANTEAFF. The CDR3 nucleotides read TGTGCCAGCAGTGTACGACAAGCGAACACTGAAGCTTTCTTT. This chain links TRBV2 with TRBJ1-1; D not certain. V was cut by 4 bases and J by 1 base, with 10 bases left in between. Per germline, CDR1 SNHLY and CDR2 FYNNEI. This CDR3 is built from 14 residues. The whole variable domain, filled in from reference TRBV2 and TRBJ1-1, reads EPEVTQTPSHQVTQMGQEVILRCVPISNHLYFYWYRQILGQKVEFLVSFYNNEISEKSEIFDDQFSVERPDGSNFTLKIRSTKLEDSAMYFCASSVRQANTEAFFGQGTRLTVV.

The chain has TRBV30 and TRBJ2-3; 9 bases agree with TRBD2. CDR3 length: 13 residues. After removal of 5 bases from V and 1 base from J, the junction contained 1 base not matched to a gene. CDR1 and CDR2 from the germline V gene are GTSNPN and SVGIG (reference sequence). The CDR3 here is CAWVAGGTDTQYF. CDR3 sequence (DNA): TGTGCCTGGGTAGCGGGGGGCACAGATACGCAGTATTTT. The whole variable domain, filled in from reference TRBV30 and TRBJ2-3, reads SQTIHQWPATLVQPVGSPLSLECTVEGTSNPNLYWYRQAAGRGLQLLFYSVGIGQISSEVPQNLSASRPQDRQFILSSKKLLLSDSGFYLCAWVAGGTDTQYFGPGTRLTVL.

The J gene is TRBJ2-5, the V gene TRBV29-1; 9 bases map to TRBD2. CDR1 and CDR2 from the germline V gene are SQVTM and ANQGSEA. This CDR3 is built from 15 residues. Germline trimming cut 3 bases from V and 3 bases from J; bases unmatched to any gene: 8. The CDR3: CSVERSKRGEETQYF. The DNA for the CDR3 is TGCAGCGTTGAGCGTAGTAAGCGGGGGGAAGAGACCCAGTACTTC.

V and J are TRBV18 and TRBJ1-5; D might be TRBD1 (5 bases). Germline CDR1 is KGHSH and CDR2 is LQKENI. The CDR3 totals 15 residues. Trimming left V 3 bases short and J 1 base short, with 10 bases between. The CDR3 coding sequence is TGTGCCAGCTCACCTAGAGGGACGAGCAATCAGCCCCAGCATTTT. This gives the protein CASSPRGTSNQPQHF.

The chain couples TRBV11-2 to TRBJ1-2; D is uncertain. The CDR3 has 13 amino acids. Germline V lookup: CDR1 SGHAT, CDR2 FQNNGV. V dropped 5 bases and J dropped 4 bases, with 11 bases sitting between them. The CDR3 bases are TGTGCCAGCAGCATCAATATAGGCTATGGCTACACCTTC. Protein: CASSINIGYGYTF.

The chain is built from TRBV6-1 and TRBJ1-2; no reliable D call. Germline V lookup: CDR1 MNHNS, CDR2 SASEGT. This CDR3 has 13 amino acids. V was shortened by 6 bases and J by 8 bases, with 16 bases between the two germline ends. This CDR3 is CASRRTAKEGYTF. CDR3 nucleotide sequence: TGTGCCAGCAGGAGGACGGCTAAGGAGGGCTACACCTTC.

This sequence joins TRBV14 and TRBJ1-4; no reliable D call. V was trimmed by 1 base and J by 4 bases, leaving 4 bases between them. In germline, CDR1 is SGHDN, CDR2 FVKESK. CDR3 size: 13 residues. The chain's CDR3 is CASSQGLNEKLFF. CDR3 bases: TGTGCCAGCAGCCAAGGACTTAATGAAAAACTGTTTTTT.

This chain links TRBV5-1 with TRBJ1-5, with no clear D. The CDR3 consists of 14 residues. V was shortened by 0 bases and J by 8 bases, with 12 bases between the two germline ends. Looked up from germline, CDR1 is SGHRS and CDR2 is YFSETQ. CDR3 DNA: TGCGCCAGCAGCTTGGACCCCCAGGTGGAGCCCCAGCATTTT. Translation: CASSLDPQVEPQHF.

The chain uses TRBV5-1 and TRBJ2-1; D perhaps matches TRBD1 (5 bases). The V end was cut by 4 bases, the J end by 11 bases, with 13 bases between. The CDR3 contains 12 residues. Per germline, CDR1 SGHRS and CDR2 YFSETQ. This CDR3 reads CASSLDRNQQFF. The CDR3 bases are TGCGCCAGCAGCCTAGACAGAAACCAGCAGTTCTTC.

This clone ranks as medium-sized. The chain is built from TRBV6-6 and TRBJ1-1; no firm D call. The length of the CDR3 is 13 residues. The ends were cut back, 4 bases at V and 2 bases at J, with 8 bases in the middle. In germline, CDR1 is MNHNY, CDR2 SVGAGI (reference sequence). The CDR3, as DNA: TGTGCCAGCAGTTCCCGCACCAACACTGAAGCTTTCTTT. Its translation is CASSSRTNTEAFF.

J is TRBJ2-3 and V is TRBV7-2, with D possibly matching TRBD2 (5 bases). Germline V CDR1 and CDR2: SGHTA, FQGNSA. Deletions cut 3 bases from V and 4 bases from J, with 17 bases between. The CDR3 consists of 16 residues. The CDR3 sequence is CASSFGLWHGPDTQYF. In DNA form, the CDR3 reads TGTGCCAGCAGCTTCGGACTCTGGCATGGCCCAGATACGCAGTATTTT.

The chain couples TRBV18 to TRBJ2-7; D not certain. The CDR3 sequence is 14 residues long. Deletions cut 3 bases from V and 1 base from J, with 10 bases between. Germline V lookup: CDR1 KGHSH, CDR2 LQKENI. CDR3 coding DNA: TGTGCCAGCTCACCGGGTTCAGTTTCCTACGAGCAGTACTTC. It codes for CASSPGSVSYEQYF.

The gene calls are TRBV5-5 and TRBJ1-2, with D unclear. From germline, CDR1 is SGHKS and CDR2 YYEKEE (reference sequence). The CDR3 is 14 amino acids. V was pared by 0 bases and J by 8 bases, with 14 bases between. CDR3 protein: CASSLASAGYGYTF. The CDR3, as DNA: TGTGCCAGCAGCTTGGCCTCGGCGGGGTACGGCTACACCTTC. The whole variable domain, filled in from reference TRBV5-5 and TRBJ1-2, reads DAGVTQSPTHLIKTRGQQVTLRCSPISGHKSVSWYQQVLGQGPQFIFQYYEKEERGRGNFPDRFSARQFPNYSSELNVNALLLGDSALYLCASSLASAGYGYTFGSGTRLTVV.

This clone was picked up a small number of times. The chain uses TRBV2 and TRBJ2-5; 8 nucleotides agree with TRBD2. The germline gives CDR1 SNHLY, CDR2 FYNNEI. The CDR3 totals 17 residues. J was trimmed by 1 base and V by 6 bases; bases with no gene match: 13. The CDR3 nucleotides are TGTGCCAGCAGCGCGGAGGTAGCGGGGTCCTCCCAAGAGACCCAGTACTTC. Residues: CASSAEVAGSSQETQYF.

This clone was observed once. The chain is built from TRBV28 and TRBJ2-3; D may be TRBD1 or TRBD2 (6 bases each). Germline CDR1 and CDR2: MDHEN and SYDVKM. This CDR3 is built from 12 residues. Trimming left V 8 bases short and J 6 bases short, with 12 bases between. The DNA for the CDR3 is TGTGCCAGCCGGGGGCTGGCGGATACGCAGTATTTT. Protein product: CASRGLADTQYF.

This clone was recorded once. This chain uses TRBV18 with TRBJ2-5, with D hard to call. From germline, CDR1 is KGHSH and CDR2 LQKENI. Trimming removed 1 base from V and 0 bases from J, with 6 bases in between. The CDR3 has 14 amino acids. The CDR3 DNA sequence: TGTGCCAGCTCACCACTAGGGTACCAAGAGACCCAGTACTTC. Residues: CASSPLGYQETQYF.